The sequence of this T cell receptor (beta chain) was determined in a study of cytomegalovirus exposure and HLA in healthy donors. The data were produced by immunoSEQ multiplex PCR, yet TCRdb's version contains in-frame clones alone and is incomplete. This table has tens of thousands of clones, roughly 96% appearing once. Trimming took off 1 base at V and 4 bases at J, with 7 bases between the two ends. The CDR3 extends over 14 amino acids. CDR1 is SGHTA, CDR2 FQGNSA, per germline. The V call is TRBV7-2, the J call TRBJ1-4; D not certain. The sequence came from a young man in good health and CMV-seronegative. Sequencing input: PBMCs. The CDR3 DNA is TGTGCCAGCAGCTTAGACGGCGGTAATGAAAAACTGTTTTTT. This sequence encodes CASSLDGGNEKLFF.